This T cell receptor beta chain derives from a study of identical twins. Study results and caveats: Whereas memory repertoires showed no such difference, abundant cord blood beta clonotypes carried fewer insertions. Recombination models fit unrelated individuals' TCR alpha sharing but underestimated twins'.

The trim removed 4 bases at V and 7 bases at J, leaving 13 bases unmatched. Germline V lookup: CDR1 MDHEN, CDR2 SYDVKM. This CDR3 comprises 15 residues. The donor group consisted entirely of healthy Caucasians. For this clonotype: Its antigen is not identified.

MiXCR, run by TCRdb on the 5' RACE reads, gives a single entry per CDR3 protein. The sample has some 1,600,000 distinct CDR3 sequences, 32% seen once. Sequenced sample: cord blood. The receptor was derived from a newborn girl in good health. The chain couples TRBV28 to TRBJ2-7, with TRBD2 matching over 7 bases. The CDR3 DNA sequence: TGTGCCAGCAGTTACCGGACTAGAGCCTACAATGAGCAGTACTTC. Amino acid sequence: CASSYRTRAYNEQYF.